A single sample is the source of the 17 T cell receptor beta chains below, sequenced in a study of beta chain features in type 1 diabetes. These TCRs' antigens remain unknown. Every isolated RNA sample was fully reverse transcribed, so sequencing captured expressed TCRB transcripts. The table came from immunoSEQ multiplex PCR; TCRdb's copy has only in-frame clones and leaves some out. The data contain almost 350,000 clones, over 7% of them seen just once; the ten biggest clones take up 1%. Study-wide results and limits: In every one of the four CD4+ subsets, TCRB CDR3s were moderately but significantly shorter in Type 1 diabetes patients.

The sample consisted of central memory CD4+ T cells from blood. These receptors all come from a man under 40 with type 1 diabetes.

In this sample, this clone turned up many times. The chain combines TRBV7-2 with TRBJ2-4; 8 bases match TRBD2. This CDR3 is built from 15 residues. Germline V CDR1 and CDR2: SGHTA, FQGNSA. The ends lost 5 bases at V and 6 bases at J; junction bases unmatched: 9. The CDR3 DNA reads TGTGCCAGCAGCGAGGCCGGGCTAGCGGGAAACATTCAGTACTTC. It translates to CASSEAGLAGNIQYF.

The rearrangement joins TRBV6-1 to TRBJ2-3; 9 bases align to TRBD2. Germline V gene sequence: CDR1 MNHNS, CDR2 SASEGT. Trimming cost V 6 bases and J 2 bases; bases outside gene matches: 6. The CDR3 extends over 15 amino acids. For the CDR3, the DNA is TGTGCCAGCAGAAGGAGCGGGGGGCCCACAGATACGCAGTATTTT. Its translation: CASRRSGGPTDTQYF.

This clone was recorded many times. The CDR3 DNA follows: TGTGCCAGCAGTTACAAGGGCCAGAGCTATGGCTACACCTTC. Its protein is CASSYKGQSYGYTF. The V and J genes are TRBV6-5 and TRBJ1-2; D ambiguous. The CDR3 spans 14 residues. Per germline, CDR1 MNHEY and CDR2 SVGAGI. The V end lost 2 bases, the J end lost 4 bases, and 11 bases lay between the germline ends.

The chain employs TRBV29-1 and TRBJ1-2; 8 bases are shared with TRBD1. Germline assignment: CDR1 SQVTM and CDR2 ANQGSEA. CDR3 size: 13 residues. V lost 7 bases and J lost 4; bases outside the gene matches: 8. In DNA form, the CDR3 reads TGCAGCGCAGAGACAGGGGCAGGCTATGGCTACACCTTC. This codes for CSAETGAGYGYTF.

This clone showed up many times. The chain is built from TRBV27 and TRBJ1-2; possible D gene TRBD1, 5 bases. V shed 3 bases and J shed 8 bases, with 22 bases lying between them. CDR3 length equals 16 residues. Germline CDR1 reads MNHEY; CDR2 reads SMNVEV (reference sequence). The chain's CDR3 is CASSFHDRGLFYGYTF. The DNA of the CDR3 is TGTGCCAGCAGTTTCCACGACAGAGGGTTATTTTACGGCTACACCTTC.

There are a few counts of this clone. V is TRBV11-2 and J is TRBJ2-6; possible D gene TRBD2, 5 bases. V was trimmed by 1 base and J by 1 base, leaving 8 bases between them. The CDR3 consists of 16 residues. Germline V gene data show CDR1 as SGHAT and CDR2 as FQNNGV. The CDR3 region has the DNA TGTGCCAGCAGCTTAGTGAGCGGTTCTGGGGCCAACGTCCTGACTTTC. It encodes CASSLVSGSGANVLTF. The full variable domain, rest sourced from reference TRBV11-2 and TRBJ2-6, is EAGVAQSPRYKIIEKRQSVAFWCNPISGHATLYWYQQILGQGPKLLIQFQNNGVVDDSQLPKDRFSAERLKGVDSTLKIQPAKLEDSAVYLCASSLVSGSGANVLTFGAGSRLTVL.

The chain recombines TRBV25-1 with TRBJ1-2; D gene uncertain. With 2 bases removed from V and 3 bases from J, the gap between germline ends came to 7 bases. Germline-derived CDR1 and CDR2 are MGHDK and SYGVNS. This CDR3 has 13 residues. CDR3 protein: CASSEGLYYGYTF. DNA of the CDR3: TGTGCCAGCAGTGAAGGACTATACTATGGCTACACCTTC.

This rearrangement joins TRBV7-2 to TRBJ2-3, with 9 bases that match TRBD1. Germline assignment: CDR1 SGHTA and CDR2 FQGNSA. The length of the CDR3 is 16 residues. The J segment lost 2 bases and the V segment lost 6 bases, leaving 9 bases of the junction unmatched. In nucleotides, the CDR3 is TGTGCCAGCAGTTTCACCGGGACAGGGAACACAGATACGCAGTATTTT. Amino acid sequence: CASSFTGTGNTDTQYF. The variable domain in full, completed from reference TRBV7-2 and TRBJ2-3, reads GAGVSQSPSNKVTEKGKDVELRCDPISGHTALYWYRQSLGQGLEFLIYFQGNSAPDKSGLPSDRFSAERTGGSVSTLTIQRTQQEDSAVYLCASSFTGTGNTDTQYFGPGTRLTVL.

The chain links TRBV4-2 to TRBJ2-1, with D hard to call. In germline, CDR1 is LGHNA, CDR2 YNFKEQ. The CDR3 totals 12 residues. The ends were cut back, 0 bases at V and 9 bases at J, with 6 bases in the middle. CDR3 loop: CASSQEEGEQFF. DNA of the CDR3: TGTGCCAGCAGCCAAGAAGAAGGTGAGCAGTTCTTC.

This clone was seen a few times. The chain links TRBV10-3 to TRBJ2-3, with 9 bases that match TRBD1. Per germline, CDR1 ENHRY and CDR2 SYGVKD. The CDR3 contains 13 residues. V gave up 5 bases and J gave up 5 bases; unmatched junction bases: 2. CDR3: CAISRDREDTQYF. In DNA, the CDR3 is TGTGCCATCAGTCGGGACAGGGAAGATACGCAGTATTTT.

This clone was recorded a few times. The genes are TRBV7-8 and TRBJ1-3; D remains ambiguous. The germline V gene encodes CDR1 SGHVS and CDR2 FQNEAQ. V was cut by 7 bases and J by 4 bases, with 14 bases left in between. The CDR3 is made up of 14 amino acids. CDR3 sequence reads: CASTLRGVGNTIYF. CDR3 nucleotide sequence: TGTGCCAGCACCCTGAGAGGCGTAGGAAACACCATATATTTT.

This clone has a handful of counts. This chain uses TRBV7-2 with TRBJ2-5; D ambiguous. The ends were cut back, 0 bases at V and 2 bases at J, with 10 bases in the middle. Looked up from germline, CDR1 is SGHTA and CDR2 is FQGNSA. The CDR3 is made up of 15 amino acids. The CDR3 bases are TGTGCCAGCAGCTTAGCGTTGGAGTATCAAGAGACCCAGTACTTC. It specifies CASSLALEYQETQYF.

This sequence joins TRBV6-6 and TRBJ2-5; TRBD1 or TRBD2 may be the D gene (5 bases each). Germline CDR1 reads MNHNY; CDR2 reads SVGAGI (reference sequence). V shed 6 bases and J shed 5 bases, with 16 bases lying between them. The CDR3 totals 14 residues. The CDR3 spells CASRPGLLRETQYF. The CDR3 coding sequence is TGTGCCAGCAGACCGGGGCTTCTTAGGGAGACCCAGTACTTC.

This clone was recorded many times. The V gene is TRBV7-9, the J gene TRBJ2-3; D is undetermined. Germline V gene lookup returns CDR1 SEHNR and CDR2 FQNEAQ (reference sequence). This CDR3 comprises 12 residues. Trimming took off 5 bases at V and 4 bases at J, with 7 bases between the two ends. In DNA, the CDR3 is TGTGCCAGCAGCGGCGTGGCAGATACGCAGTATTTT. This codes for CASSGVADTQYF.

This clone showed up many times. This CDR3 reads CASSLRQGGTDTQYF. In DNA, the CDR3 is TGTGCCAGCAGCCTCAGACAGGGGGGCACAGATACGCAGTATTTT. The V gene is TRBV7-2, the J gene TRBJ2-3, with 9 bases aligning to TRBD1. The germline V gene has CDR1 SGHTA and CDR2 FQGNSA. V lost 5 bases and J lost 1; bases outside the gene matches: 4. The CDR3 runs 15 residues. The complete variable domain, with remaining parts taken from reference TRBV7-2 and TRBJ2-3, reads GAGVSQSPSNKVTEKGKDVELRCDPISGHTALYWYRQSLGQGLEFLIYFQGNSAPDKSGLPSDRFSAERTGGSVSTLTIQRTQQEDSAVYLCASSLRQGGTDTQYFGPGTRLTVL.

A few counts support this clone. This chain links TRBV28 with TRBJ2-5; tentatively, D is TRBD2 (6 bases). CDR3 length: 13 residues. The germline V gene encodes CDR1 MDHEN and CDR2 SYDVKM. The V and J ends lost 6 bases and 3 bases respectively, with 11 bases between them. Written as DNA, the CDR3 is TGTGCCAGCAGCCCTGGGGGGAAAGAGACCCAGTACTTC. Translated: CASSPGGKETQYF.

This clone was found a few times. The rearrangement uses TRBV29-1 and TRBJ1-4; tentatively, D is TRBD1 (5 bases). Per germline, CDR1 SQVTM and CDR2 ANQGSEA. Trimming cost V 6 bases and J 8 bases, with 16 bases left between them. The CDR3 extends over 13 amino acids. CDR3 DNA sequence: TGCAGCGTCGAGACAGATGCGAGCGAAAAACTGTTTTTT. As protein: CSVETDASEKLFF.